This T cell receptor (beta chain) was sequenced in a study of a mutant IDH1 vaccine in newly diagnosed glioma. Using immunoSEQ multiplex PCR, the repertoire was profiled, and TCRdb retains in-frame clones only, with some absent. The sample lists roughly 45,000 clones; approximately 84% were seen once. The CDR3 runs to 13 residues. The germline gives CDR1 MNHNY, CDR2 SVGAGI (reference sequence). Germline trimming cut 2 bases from V and 8 bases from J; bases unmatched to any gene: 2. Time point: week 23, last vaccination. One vaccine dose held 300 ug of mutant IDH1 20-mer peptide and came with topical imiquimod. Concerning this clone: Antigen specificity is unknown.

The genes are TRBV6-6 and TRBJ1-4; 7 bases agree with TRBD1. The sequence was obtained from a woman younger than 30 with glioma. Some clones in this sample may be carry-over from other donors' samples. The source material was PBMCs, sampled from a glioma patient whose treatment included an IDH1 peptide vaccine. The CDR3: CASSYPGGEKLFF. CDR3 bases: TGTGCCAGCAGTTACCCAGGGGGGGAAAAACTGTTTTTT.